The 16 T cell receptor beta chains in this list originate from one sample, sequenced in a study of T cell repertoires in cytomegalovirus infection (dated by TCRdb to 2018 to 2020). TCRdb names Illumina HiSeq 1500 as the instrument used. TCRdb reprocessed the public reads (quality trimming at Q25 with fastp, clone calling with MiXCR) and kept in-frame beta chains. Each CDR3 protein appears once, grouped with its most common genes and DNA. This sample gives a few hundred thousand distinct CDR3 sequences in total; over 7.5% of them show up just once. The top ten constitute about 4.5% of the sample. The material sequenced was PBMCs. Receptors originate from a human donor in good health (CMV status not recorded). Some clones in this sample may be carry-over from other donors' samples.

This clonotype was seen repeatedly, ten times or more. The J gene is TRBJ2-5, the V gene TRBV29-1; D assignment may be TRBD1 or TRBD2 (5 bases each). The CDR3 is made up of 13 amino acids. V lost 6 bases and J lost 4, with 15 bases in between. Germline lookup yields CDR1 SQVTM and CDR2 ANQGSEA. As DNA, the CDR3 is TGCAGCGTAACCCGGGACCTCCGAGAGACCCAGTACTTC. Translation: CSVTRDLRETQYF.

This clonotype has more than one count but fewer than ten. The chain links TRBV29-1 to TRBJ2-1, with 8 bases identical to TRBD2. This CDR3 is built from 13 residues. Per germline, CDR1 SQVTM and CDR2 ANQGSEA. V lost 2 bases and J lost 10; bases outside the gene matches: 7. CDR3 in amino acids: CSVEQRERGEQFF. The CDR3, as DNA: TGCAGCGTTGAACAGCGGGAGAGGGGGGAGCAGTTCTTC.

The V call is TRBV14, the J call TRBJ1-1; D is unresolved. V gave up 4 bases and J gave up 0 bases, with 12 bases separating them. The CDR3 loop spans 15 amino acids. Germline assignment: CDR1 SGHDN and CDR2 FVKESK. The CDR3 DNA reads TGTGCCAGCAGCCGTGGAGGGATCATGAACACTGAAGCTTTCTTT. Protein: CASSRGGIMNTEAFF.

This clonotype came up a few times. The chain recombines TRBV12-3 or TRBV12-4 with TRBJ2-1, with 11 bases lining up with TRBD2. The J segment lost 9 bases and the V segment lost 6 bases, leaving 10 bases of the junction unmatched. The CDR3 is 15 residues long. The CDR3 protein is CASSRSGRAITEQFF. Written as DNA, the CDR3 is TGTGCCAGCAGCCGTAGCGGGAGGGCAATTACTGAGCAGTTCTTC.

This clonotype was seen many times. V is TRBV20-1 and J is TRBJ2-1, with D maybe TRBD2 (6 bases). CDR1 is DFQATT, CDR2 SNEGSKA, per germline (reference sequence). V lost 6 bases and J 9 bases, leaving 24 bases between the germline ends. The CDR3 is 15 residues long. The CDR3 spells CSAEGGDPAHREQFF. For the CDR3, the DNA is TGCAGTGCCGAGGGCGGGGATCCTGCCCACCGTGAGCAGTTCTTC.

Ten or more counts support this clonotype. The chain recombines TRBV7-6 with TRBJ2-7; D is perhaps TRBD2 (5 bases). CDR3 length: 15 residues. The ends were cut back, 5 bases at V and 2 bases at J, with 16 bases in the middle. Germline loops: CDR1 SGHVS, CDR2 FNYEAQ. This CDR3 is CASSPRARGPYEQYF. The CDR3 nucleotides are TGTGCCAGCAGCCCCCGGGCCCGGGGTCCCTACGAGCAGTACTTC.

This clonotype was seen a few times. The genes are TRBV4-1 and TRBJ2-1, with 7 bases fitting TRBD2. V lost 2 bases and J lost 0; bases outside the gene matches: 4. Germline CDR1 reads MGHRA; CDR2 reads YSYEKL. The CDR3 is 16 residues long. For the CDR3, the DNA is TGCGCCAGCAGCCAATCAGCGGGGCGCTCCTACAATGAGCAGTTCTTC. It codes for CASSQSAGRSYNEQFF.

This clonotype was seen only a few times. The genes are TRBV27 and TRBJ1-1; D gene ambiguous. CDR1 and CDR2 from the germline V gene are MNHEY and SMNVEV (reference sequence). This CDR3 contains 11 residues. V dropped 10 bases and J dropped 4 bases, with 10 bases sitting between them. This CDR3 reads CATLRGTEAFF. Written as DNA, the CDR3 is TGTGCCACACTGAGAGGCACTGAAGCTTTCTTT.

This clonotype was observed a few times. DNA for the CDR3: TGTGCCAGCAGCTTAGAGGCGATCTTGACGGGGGGAAGTTCACCCCTCCACTTT. Protein: CASSLEAILTGGSSPLHF. The chain combines TRBV7-2 with TRBJ1-6; tentatively, D is TRBD1 (5 bases). Germline V lookup: CDR1 SGHTA, CDR2 FQGNSA. This CDR3 comprises 18 residues. Trimming shortened V by 1 base and J by 9 bases, and 22 bases separated the two germline ends.

This clonotype came up many times. The J gene is TRBJ1-2, the V gene TRBV7-2; TRBD1 agrees at 9 bases. J gave up 0 bases and V 4 bases, and 3 bases lay outside the gene matches. From germline, CDR1 is SGHTA and CDR2 FQGNSA. This CDR3 is built from 15 residues. The CDR3, as DNA: TGTGCCAGCAGCTCGCGGACAGGGGCTAACTATGGCTACACCTTC. Translated: CASSSRTGANYGYTF. The variable domain in full, with the rest retrieved from reference TRBV7-2 and TRBJ1-2, is GAGVSQSPSNKVTEKGKDVELRCDPISGHTALYWYRQSLGQGLEFLIYFQGNSAPDKSGLPSDRFSAERTGGSVSTLTIQRTQQEDSAVYLCASSSRTGANYGYTFGSGTRLTVV.

The J gene is TRBJ2-7, the V gene TRBV20-1, with unresolved D. Trimming stripped 3 bases from V and 2 bases from J, with 5 bases between. The CDR3 is 11 amino acids. CDR1 DFQATT and CDR2 SNEGSKA come from the germline V gene (reference sequence). The CDR3 nucleotides read TGCAGTGCTAGGCTCACCTACGAGCAGTACTTC. The encoded protein is CSARLTYEQYF.

CDR3 in amino acids: CASSYSIEYGYTF. CDR3 in DNA: TGTGCCAGCAGTTACTCGATTGAGTATGGCTACACCTTC. The chain is built from TRBV6-5 and TRBJ1-2; the D is unclear. The CDR3 spans 13 residues. CDR1 MNHEY and CDR2 SVGAGI come from the germline V gene. V was shortened by 0 bases and J by 5 bases, with 7 bases between the two germline ends.

The V and J genes are TRBV6-5 and TRBJ2-7, with D possibly TRBD1 on 6 matching bases. V dropped 4 bases and J dropped 4 bases, with 20 bases sitting between them. The CDR3 sequence is 16 residues long. Germline V CDR1 and CDR2: MNHEY, SVGAGI. CDR3 protein: CASSSLRQALSYEQYF. CDR3 DNA sequence: TGTGCCAGCAGTTCCCTCCGACAGGCCCTTTCGTACGAGCAGTACTTC.

The sample holds a few counts of this clonotype. The rearrangement joins TRBV7-9 to TRBJ2-1; D is undetermined. V was cut by 7 bases and J by 8 bases, with 21 bases left in between. The germline CDR1 and CDR2 sequences are SEHNR and FQNEAQ (reference sequence). The CDR3 covers 15 residues. CDR3 loop: CASITPGPKNHEQFF. Written as DNA, the CDR3 is TGTGCCAGCATCACACCCGGGCCAAAGAACCATGAGCAGTTCTTC. Together with reference TRBV7-9 and TRBJ2-1, the CDR3 gives the full variable domain: DTGVSQNPRHKITKRGQNVTFRCDPISEHNRLYWYRQTLGQGPEFLTYFQNEAQLEKSRLLSDRFSAERPKGSFSTLEIQRTEQGDSAMYLCASITPGPKNHEQFFGPGTRLTVL.

Ten or more counts support this clonotype. V usage is TRBV10-3 and J usage is TRBJ1-5; TRBD1 agrees at 8 bases. CDR1 is ENHRY, CDR2 SYGVKD, per germline. J was trimmed by 5 bases and V by 3 bases; bases with no gene match: 3. This CDR3 contains 14 residues. In DNA form, the CDR3 reads TGTGCCATCAGTGATAGGACAGGGCATCAGCCCCAGCATTTT. This translates into CAISDRTGHQPQHF.

This clonotype was picked up many times. The rearrangement uses TRBV7-2 and TRBJ1-6; no clear D. The ends were cut back, 1 base at V and 10 bases at J, with 11 bases in the middle. The CDR3 is 14 residues long. The germline V gene has CDR1 SGHTA and CDR2 FQGNSA. The CDR3 loop reads CASSLGLSKSPLHF. The CDR3 DNA follows: TGTGCCAGCAGCTTAGGTCTGTCAAAGTCACCCCTCCACTTT.